A selection of T cell receptor beta chains follows, all from one sample in a study of CD8 T cell repertoires and HIV-1 epitope variants. Their antigen targets remain unknown. The method was immunoSEQ multiplex PCR; TCRdb's version includes in-frame clones alone and lacks a portion of them. Here the sample spans approximately 5,000 clones, around 60% being singletons. Sequencing was performed on cultured CD8+ T cells derived from PBMCs. These receptor sequences come from a male donor with HIV. The CDR3 runs from the conserved cysteine through the conserved F or W. D genes are given only for firm matches. The size of a clone is reported for some rows only, either as once, few or many, or as a class for expanded clones.

. | TRBD2 | TRBJ2-2 | TRBV6-5 | TGTGCCAGCAGTTACTTGGCGGGAGTAGACACCGGGGAGCTGTTTTTT | CASSYLAGVDTGELFF
. | . | TRBJ1-1 | TRBV4-2 | TGTGCCAGCAGCCAGCCCCGGGACGAGGACACTGAAGCTTTCTTT | CASSQPRDEDTEAFF
. | TRBD2 | TRBJ2-2 | TRBV5-1 | TGCGCCAGCAGCTCACTAGCGGGAGCAGCGAACACCGGGGAGCTGTTTTTT | CASSSLAGAANTGELFF
. | . | TRBJ1-1 | TRBV12-5 | TGTGCTAGTGGTTTGTCGAGAGGCGCTGAAGCTTTCTTT | CASGLSRGAEAFF
. | TRBD1 | TRBJ2-2 | TRBV5-1 | TGCGCCAGCAGCTTGCGGACAGGTTCGGCCGGGGAGCTGTTTTTT | CASSLRTGSAGELFF
. | . | TRBJ2-7 | TRBV5-4 | TGTGCCAGCAGCTTCCAGGGGGGATCCGAGCAGTACTTC | CASSFQGGSEQYF
few | TRBD1 | TRBJ2-7 | TRBV6-5 | TGTGCCAGCAGCCTGACAGGGTCATTTACCTACGAGCAGTACTTC | CASSLTGSFTYEQYF
. | TRBD1 | TRBJ2-1 | TRBV27 | TGTGCCAGCAAGAGGACAGGTTCCTACAATGAGCAGTTCTTC | CASKRTGSYNEQFF
once | . | TRBJ1-3 | TRBV7-6 | TGTGCCAGCAGCCAAGGGACGGCGTGGGGAAACACCATATATTTT | CASSQGTAWGNTIYF
. | . | TRBJ1-1 | TRBV28 | TGTGCCAGCAGGGGGGGGGCCGTGAACACTGAAGCTTTCTTT | CASRGGAVNTEAFF
. | TRBD1 | TRBJ1-1 | TRBV5-1 | TGCGCCAGCAGCTTAAATGGACAGGGGGCGCGGCTTGAAGCTTTCTTT | CASSLNGQGARLEAFF
. | TRBD1 | TRBJ1-1 | TRBV25-1 | TGTGCCAGCACCCGGACAGGGGGAAACACTGAAGCTTTCTTT | CASTRTGGNTEAFF
once | . | TRBJ1-1 | TRBV5-4 | TGTGCCAGCAGCTTCGGGGGCACTGAAGCTTTCTTT | CASSFGGTEAFF
medium-sized | . | TRBJ2-7 | TRBV28 | TGTGCCAGCAGCGAATCAATAGGACAAGCCTACGAGCAGTACTTC | CASSESIGQAYEQYF
. | TRBD1 | TRBJ2-1 | TRBV7-3 | TGTGCCAGCAGCGCAGGGGGCAGCTCCTACAATGAGCAGTTCTTC | CASSAGGSSYNEQFF
. | TRBD2 | TRBJ2-7 | TRBV28 | TGTGCCAGCAGTTCGCGGACTAGCGGGAGTGGGGAGCAGTACTTC | CASSSRTSGSGEQYF
. | . | TRBJ2-1 | TRBV7-9 | TGTGCCAGCAGCTTAGGGTACAATGAGCAGTTCTTC | CASSLGYNEQFF
. | . | TRBJ2-7 | TRBV7-5 | TGTGCCAGCAGCTTGGGACAGTACCTTCGTGAGCAGTACTTC | CASSLGQYLREQYF
. | TRBD1 | TRBJ2-2 | TRBV11-3 | TGTGCCAGCAGCGACCCGGGACAGGGACCCGGGGAGCTGTTTTTT | CASSDPGQGPGELFF
. | . | TRBJ2-1 | TRBV4-3 | TGCGCCAGCAGCCAAGATCAGCCCCAGGGCGGTGAGCAGTTCTTC | CASSQDQPQGGEQFF
. | TRBD1 | TRBJ2-1 | TRBV6-1 | TGTGCCCACAGTGGGACAGGGGACTCGGGTCCCTGGGATGAGCAGTTCTTC | CAHSGTGDSGPWDEQFF
. | TRBD2 | TRBJ2-1 | TRBV10-3 | TGTGCCATCAGTGAGTCGATCATAGGGACTAGCAATGAGCAGTTCTTC | CAISESIIGTSNEQFF
few | . | TRBJ1-5 | TRBV29-1 | TGCAGCGTTGGGGACGGATACTATAGCAATCAGCCCCAGCATTTT | CSVGDGYYSNQPQHF
. | TRBD1 | TRBJ1-6 | TRBV5-8 | TGTGCCAGCAGGACCAGGACAGGGAATTCACCCCTCCACTTT | CASRTRTGNSPLHF
. | TRBD2 | TRBJ2-2 | TRBV7-9 | TGTGCCAGCAGCTTCCAAGGCCCTAGCGGGAGGGCCTCTGGCGGGGAGCTGTTTTTT | CASSFQGPSGRASGGELFF
. | . | TRBJ1-1 | TRBV28 | TGTGCCAGCAGTTTTTGGACCGCCGATCATGAAGCTTTCTTT | CASSFWTADHEAFF
. | . | TRBJ2-5 | TRBV28 | TGTGCCAGCAGTTTTCGAGAGACCCAGTACTTC | CASSFRETQYF
. | TRBD1 | TRBJ1-1 | TRBV29-1 | TGCAGCGTGGACAGGGGGCGTGGTGAAGCTTTCTTT | CSVDRGRGEAFF
. | . | TRBJ2-7 | TRBV12-1 | TGTGCCAGCAGCTGTGGAGGTCGGAGACTCAACCTCTACGAGCAGTACTTC | CASSCGGRRLNLYEQYF
. | . | TRBJ2-3 | TRBV7-8 | TGTGCCAGCAGCTTAGATCCGGGGGCAGATACGCAGTATTTT | CASSLDPGADTQYF
once | . | TRBJ2-7 | TRBV5-4 | TGTGCCAGCAGCTTGGGGCCGGGGAGAGAAGCCTCCTACGAGCAGTACTTC | CASSLGPGREASYEQYF
. | TRBD1 | TRBJ2-3 | TRBV4-3 | TGCGCCAGCAGCCAAGAGATACCCGGGACAGGAAACCCAGATACGCAGTATTTT | CASSQEIPGTGNPDTQYF
few | TRBD1 | TRBJ2-7 | TRBV7-9 | TGTGCCAGCAGCCCGCCCACAGGACAGGGCCTCTACGAGCAGTACTTC | CASSPPTGQGLYEQYF
. | TRBD2 | TRBJ2-1 | TRBV19 | TGTGCCAGTTGGGGGGGGAACAATGAGCAGTTCTTC | CASWGGNNEQFF
. | . | TRBJ2-7 | TRBV10-1 | TGCGCCAGCAGTGAGAACCGGGCCTACGAGCAGTACTTC | CASSENRAYEQYF
. | . | TRBJ1-5 | TRBV27 | TGTGCCAGCAGTCCCGGCGCAGGGGATCAGCCCCAGCATTTT | CASSPGAGDQPQHF
. | . | TRBJ1-5 | TRBV4-1 | TGCGCCAGCAGCCAAGTTCACAGGGCCGGTCAGCCCCAGCATTTT | CASSQVHRAGQPQHF
. | . | TRBJ2-3 | TRBV5-6 | TGTGCCAGCAGCCCGGGTGCCGGGGGTTTGGAGTATTTT | CASSPGAGGLEYF
. | TRBD2 | TRBJ2-7 | TRBV11-2 | TGTGCCAGCGGGCCAGCGGGGAGAGCCTACGAGCAGTACTTC | CASGPAGRAYEQYF
. | . | TRBJ2-3 | TRBV28 | TGTGCCAGCAGTTTAGAGCCGGGTAACACAGATACGCAGTATTTT | CASSLEPGNTDTQYF
. | . | TRBJ1-1 | TRBV4-1 | TGCGCCAGCAGCCAAGGGAAGGGGGGAACTGAAGCTTTCTTT | CASSQGKGGTEAFF
few | . | TRBJ2-7 | TRBV6-5 | TGTGCCAGCAGGTACCGGGACGCGACCTACGAGCAGTACTTC | CASRYRDATYEQYF
. | . | TRBJ1-5 | TRBV5-6 | TGTGCCAGCAGCTTTAGGGGGGGGCGGCAGCCCCAGCATTTT | CASSFRGGRQPQHF
. | . | TRBJ1-3 | TRBV6-5 | TGTGCCAGCCCCGGGCCGGGGGGCTCTGGAAACACCATATATTTT | CASPGPGGSGNTIYF
medium-sized | TRBD2 | TRBJ2-7 | TRBV4-1 | TGCGCCAGCAGCCAAGGGACTAGCAACGAGCAGTACTTC | CASSQGTSNEQYF
. | TRBD1 | TRBJ1-4 | TRBV19 | TGTGCCAGTACCGCCGGTACAGGGGATGGCAAACTGTTTTTT | CASTAGTGDGKLFF
few | . | TRBJ2-7 | TRBV7-9 | TGTGCCAGCAGCTTTGACAGCCCCTACGAGCAGTACTTC | CASSFDSPYEQYF
. | . | TRBJ2-1 | TRBV7-9 | TGTGCCATCCACACAGGAATGGCGGGGAATGAGCAGTTCTTC | CAIHTGMAGNEQFF
. | . | TRBJ2-2 | TRBV5-5 | TGTGCCAGCAGCTTTTTACCCAGGAACACCGGGGAGCTGTTTTTT | CASSFLPRNTGELFF
. | . | TRBJ2-7 | TRBV7-2 | TGTGCCAGCAGCTTAGGGACATTGAGCTCCTACGAGCAGTACTTC | CASSLGTLSSYEQYF
. | . | TRBJ2-2 | TRBV19 | TGTGCCAGTAGTATCGCAAGTTCTGGGGAGCTGTTTTTT | CASSIASSGELFF
. | TRBD2 | TRBJ2-5 | TRBV9 | TGTGCCAGCAGCACCCGGGGGGGGCGAGAGACCCAGTACTTC | CASSTRGGRETQYF
. | . | TRBJ2-1 | TRBV6-1 | TGTGCCAGCAGGGACGGAAGCTCCTACAATGAGCAGTTCTTC | CASRDGSSYNEQFF
. | . | TRBJ2-3 | TRBV2 | TGTGCCAGCAGCAGGACTCCGGGCGTGGATACGCAGTATTTT | CASSRTPGVDTQYF